The 30 T cell receptor beta chains below come from one sample, sequenced in a study of T cell responses to AZD1222 COVID-19 vaccine. Using immunoSEQ multiplex PCR, the repertoire was profiled, and TCRdb retains in-frame clones only, with some absent. Of 150,000 or so clones in the sample, approximately 89% were seen once. The sequences come from peripheral blood, collected on day 0 of AZD1222 vaccination. The receptor set was obtained from an adult in good health.

This clone was detected only a few times. CDR3 protein: CASSYDRVRGQYF. The CDR3 DNA is TGTGCCAGCAGTTATGACAGGGTGAGGGGCCAGTACTTC. This rearrangement joins TRBV27 to TRBJ2-7; 7 bases are a match to TRBD1. This CDR3 comprises 13 residues. V was pared by 4 bases and J by 10 bases, with 10 bases of the junction left unmatched. Looked up from germline, CDR1 is MNHEY and CDR2 is SMNVEV (reference sequence).

The CDR3 sequence: CASSFTSGYNEQFF. The CDR3 DNA follows: TGTGCCAGCTCGTTCACTAGCGGATACAATGAGCAGTTCTTC. The chain has TRBV6-5 and TRBJ2-1; 8 positions agree with TRBD2. The length of the CDR3 is 14 residues. V lost 8 bases and J lost 4; bases outside the gene matches: 7. CDR1 and CDR2 from the germline V gene are MNHEY and SVGAGI.

The chain recombines TRBV6-1 with TRBJ2-3, with D maybe TRBD2 (5 bases). Germline values: CDR1 MNHNS, CDR2 SASEGT. CDR3 length: 14 amino acids. Trimming removed 5 bases from V and 1 base from J, with 10 bases in between. The CDR3 region has the DNA TGTGCCAGCAGTTTGCGAGCGGGCACAGATACGCAGTATTTT. It is translated as CASSLRAGTDTQYF.

The gene calls are TRBV15 and TRBJ2-3; 8 bases agree with TRBD1. This CDR3 is 16 amino acids long. CDR1 and CDR2 from the germline V gene are LNHNV and YYDKDF (reference sequence). Unmatched junction bases numbered 17, after V lost 9 bases and J lost 6 bases. The DNA of the CDR3 is TGTGCCACTCATGGGGGCCGACAGGGGTACCTCGATACGCAGTATTTT. The encoded protein is CATHGGRQGYLDTQYF.

The chain is built from TRBV7-3 and TRBJ1-1; possible D gene TRBD1, 5 bases. This CDR3 comprises 15 residues. The V gene's germline CDR1 is SGHTA and CDR2 FQGTGA. Deletions cut 2 bases from V and 2 bases from J, with 12 bases between. This CDR3 reads CASSLAGTGNTEAFF. The CDR3 DNA reads TGTGCCAGCAGCTTAGCAGGGACGGGAAACACTGAAGCTTTCTTT.

DNA of the CDR3: TGTGCCAGCAGTTTAGACCGGGACAGGGTCCTATATGGCTACACCTTC. Its translation: CASSLDRDRVLYGYTF. The V gene is TRBV28, the J gene TRBJ1-2, with 9 bases matching TRBD1. V was pared by 2 bases and J by 5 bases, with 9 bases of the junction left unmatched. The CDR3 consists of 16 residues. Per the germline V gene, CDR1 is MDHEN and CDR2 is SYDVKM.

Only a few counts were recorded for this clone. The chain links TRBV7-2 to TRBJ2-7; D unresolved. The CDR3 covers 15 residues. Germline V gene data show CDR1 as SGHTA and CDR2 as FQGNSA. Trimming stripped 1 base from V and 4 bases from J, with 14 bases between. CDR3 DNA: TGTGCCAGCAGCTTAGGTAGTTTTAGGGTGTACGAGCAGTACTTC. Its translation is CASSLGSFRVYEQYF.

The chain is built from TRBV7-2 and TRBJ1-5; TRBD1 matches 9 bases. The CDR3 has 14 residues. V lost 5 bases and J lost 2; bases outside the gene matches: 1. CDR1 is SGHTA and CDR2 is FQGNSA in the germline V gene. As DNA, the CDR3 is TGTGCCAGCAGCCGGACAGGGGGCAATCAGCCCCAGCATTTT. Encoded protein: CASSRTGGNQPQHF.

This clone occurred a few times. The V gene is TRBV5-6, the J gene TRBJ1-5, with D uncertain. This CDR3 contains 13 residues. Germline V gene sequence: CDR1 SGHDT, CDR2 YYEEEE. Trimming cost V 2 bases and J 4 bases, with 7 bases left between them. The CDR3 nucleotides are TGTGCCAGCAGCTTCTCCTCTAATCAGCCCCAGCATTTT. The encoded protein is CASSFSSNQPQHF.

The rearrangement uses TRBV12-3 or TRBV12-4 and TRBJ1-5; D remains ambiguous. CDR3 length equals 12 residues. V lost 5 bases, J lost 6 bases, and 8 bases lay in between. The CDR3 here is CASSAPGQPQHF. Written as DNA, the CDR3 is TGTGCCAGCAGTGCCCCAGGTCAGCCCCAGCATTTT.

This chain uses TRBV10-2 with TRBJ1-5, with D unclear. The CDR3 length is 13 residues. Germline V CDR1 and CDR2: WSHSY, SAAADI. V lost 7 bases, J lost 7 bases, and 14 bases lay in between. CDR3 nucleotides: TGCGCCAGCACCCCGGGAGGTAAACAGCCCCAGCATTTT. Its translation: CASTPGGKQPQHF.

The CDR3 spells CASSWTGTGGTGELFF. The CDR3 DNA reads as TGTGCCAGCAGTTGGACGGGGACAGGAGGCACCGGGGAGCTGTTTTTT. The rearrangement joins TRBV6-6 to TRBJ2-2; 8 nucleotides match TRBD1. The CDR3 sequence is 16 residues long. Germline V CDR1 and CDR2: MNHNY, SVGAGI (reference sequence). J lost 4 bases, V lost 4 bases, and 8 bases had no gene match.

This clone was counted once. This chain joins TRBV30 and TRBJ1-5; D gene unclear. Per germline, CDR1 GTSNPN and CDR2 SVGIG (reference sequence). V lost 2 bases to trimming and J lost 0 bases, with 8 bases between them. The CDR3 is 14 amino acids. The CDR3 coding sequence is TGTGCCTGGAGTACCGGGAATAGCAATCAGCCCCAGCATTTT. As protein: CAWSTGNSNQPQHF.

The CDR3 DNA reads TGTGCCAGCAGCCCTAGGCGTGCGGGGACAGGGGGGAGCCACGAGCAGTACTTC. It encodes CASSPRRAGTGGSHEQYF. The chain uses TRBV5-7 and TRBJ2-7, with 11 bases lining up with TRBD1. TRBV5-7 is placed among ORFs of uncertain function. Germline trimming cut 4 bases from V and 5 bases from J; bases unmatched to any gene: 17. There are 18 residues in the CDR3.

CDR3 region: CASEGRYSPLHF. CDR3 sequence (DNA): TGTGCCAGCGAAGGGCGATACTCACCCCTCCACTTT. The chain recombines TRBV28 with TRBJ1-6, with D hard to call. Trimming shortened V by 8 bases and J by 10 bases, and 12 bases separated the two germline ends. The germline V gene encodes CDR1 MDHEN and CDR2 SYDVKM. The CDR3 consists of 12 residues.

CDR3 nucleotides: TGTGCCAGCAGTTTATGGCAATGGCAGTCCACAGATACGCAGTATTTT. Translating it yields CASSLWQWQSTDTQYF. The rearrangement links TRBV27 to TRBJ2-3; the D is unclear. The V end was cut by 1 base, the J end by 2 bases, with 13 bases between. The CDR3 has 16 amino acids. Germline V gene sequence: CDR1 MNHEY, CDR2 SMNVEV (reference sequence).

The chain has TRBV19 and TRBJ1-4, with D uncertain. Trimming removed 4 bases at V and 8 bases at J, with 11 bases between. The CDR3 contains 13 residues. Looked up from germline, CDR1 is LNHDA and CDR2 is SQIVND (reference sequence). The CDR3 is CASSKEGGEKLFF. The CDR3 bases are TGTGCCAGTAGTAAAGAAGGTGGGGAAAAACTGTTTTTT.

V gene TRBV28 combines with J gene TRBJ2-1; TRBD2 matches 8 bases. The ends lost 10 bases at V and 6 bases at J; junction bases unmatched: 8. Germline V gene data show CDR1 as MDHEN and CDR2 as SYDVKM. The CDR3 has 13 amino acids. The CDR3 bases are TGTGCCACCTCGGGGGGGGCATTCAATGAGCAGTTCTTC. Amino acids: CATSGGAFNEQFF. Filled out from reference TRBV28 and TRBJ2-1, the complete variable domain reads DVKVTQSSRYLVKRTGEKVFLECVQDMDHENMFWYRQDPGLGLRLIYFSYDVKMKEKGDIPEGYSVSREKKERFSLILESASTNQTSMYLCATSGGAFNEQFFGPGTRLTVL.

The V gene is TRBV12-3 or TRBV12-4, the J gene TRBJ1-1; D unclear. The V end was cut by 3 bases, the J end by 4 bases, with 9 bases between. The CDR3 extends over 13 amino acids. CDR3 protein: CASSFLSTTEAFF. CDR3 in DNA: TGTGCCAGCAGTTTCCTCAGTACCACTGAAGCTTTCTTT.

This clone was counted a few times. V gene TRBV3-1 (or the pseudogene TRBV3-2) combines with J gene TRBJ2-1; no clear D gene. The germline V and J ends were trimmed by 1 base and 6 bases, with 7 bases remaining between them. The germline gives CDR1 LGHDT, CDR2 YNNKEL (reference sequence). This CDR3 is 13 amino acids long. CDR3 coding DNA: TGTGCCAGCAGCCAAGGTCCTTCCAATGAGCAGTTCTTC. It translates to CASSQGPSNEQFF.

The chain uses TRBV6-2 or TRBV6-3 and TRBJ2-3; 10 nucleotides match TRBD2. The length of the CDR3 is 18 residues. J was trimmed by 5 bases and V by 0 bases; bases with no gene match: 11. Germline lookup yields CDR1 MNHEY and CDR2 SVGEGT. In nucleotides, the CDR3 is TGTGCCAGCAGTTACTCAACCTCTAGCGGGAGTTTTTTAGATACGCAGTATTTT. Amino acids: CASSYSTSSGSFLDTQYF.

The chain combines TRBV28 with TRBJ1-1; 7 positions agree with TRBD1. This CDR3 is 13 amino acids long. CDR1 and CDR2 (germline): MDHEN, SYDVKM. Trimming removed 4 bases from V and 4 bases from J; junction bases left unmatched: 3. CDR3 protein: CASSYTGVTEAFF. The CDR3 bases are TGTGCCAGCAGTTATACAGGGGTCACTGAAGCTTTCTTT. Full variable domain (remainder filled in from reference TRBV28 and TRBJ1-1): DVKVTQSSRYLVKRTGEKVFLECVQDMDHENMFWYRQDPGLGLRLIYFSYDVKMKEKGDIPEGYSVSREKKERFSLILESASTNQTSMYLCASSYTGVTEAFFGQGTRLTVV.

The CDR3, as DNA: TGTGCCACCAGTGAGGAAGGGGCGGGGGAGCAGTTCTTC. Amino acid sequence: CATSEEGAGEQFF. This rearrangement joins TRBV24-1 to TRBJ2-1, with a possible D match to TRBD2 (6 bases). Germline CDR1 reads KGHDR; CDR2 reads SFDVKD. The V gene lost 4 bases and the J gene lost 10 bases, with 13 bases spanning the gap. The CDR3 contains 13 residues.

Only one count was recorded for this clone. J is TRBJ2-7 and V is TRBV29-1; unclear D gene. CDR1 is SQVTM and CDR2 is ANQGSEA in the germline V gene. The CDR3 covers 11 residues. V dropped 4 bases and J dropped 3 bases, with 7 bases sitting between them. Written as DNA, the CDR3 is TGCAGCGTTGGAAATCGCTACGAGCAGTACTTC. Protein: CSVGNRYEQYF.

The V and J genes are TRBV5-1 and TRBJ2-1, with D perhaps matching TRBD2 (5 bases). CDR1 is SGHRS, CDR2 YFSETQ, per germline. V was clipped by 0 bases and J by 3 bases, with 10 bases between them. This CDR3 has 15 amino acids. The DNA for the CDR3 is TGCGCCAGCAGCTTGGCCTGGGGAGACTACAATGAGCAGTTCTTC. Translated, it gives CASSLAWGDYNEQFF.

This chain links TRBV13 with TRBJ2-1; D possibly corresponds to TRBD2 (7 bases). V was shortened by 5 bases and J by 6 bases, with 14 bases between the two germline ends. Germline CDR1 and CDR2: PRHDT and FYEKMQ (reference sequence). This CDR3 is built from 14 residues. DNA of the CDR3: TGTGCCAGCAGCGCTACAGGGAGGGGCAATGAGCAGTTCTTC. Its translation: CASSATGRGNEQFF.

The CDR3 bases are TGTGCCAGCACTCATAGGGGGCGGGATGGCTACACCTTC. Translated: CASTHRGRDGYTF. The rearrangement links TRBV6-5 to TRBJ1-2; 7 nucleotides agree with TRBD1. CDR3 size: 13 residues. Germline CDR1 and CDR2: MNHEY and SVGAGI. After removal of 7 bases from V and 6 bases from J, the junction contained 8 bases not matched to a gene.

V usage is TRBV6-2 or TRBV6-3 and J usage is TRBJ1-1; possibly TRBD1 for D (5 bases). The CDR3 totals 11 residues. V lost 5 bases and J lost 8, with 9 bases in between. From germline, CDR1 is MNHEY and CDR2 SVGEGT. CDR3 DNA: TGTGCCAGCAGTGGACATATCGAAGCTTTCTTT. Amino acid sequence: CASSGHIEAFF.

The chain carries TRBV9 and TRBJ1-2; weak D call: TRBD1 (5 bases). Germline V gene data show CDR1 as SGDLS and CDR2 as YYNGEE. The CDR3 is made up of 13 amino acids. Trimming took off 0 bases at V and 4 bases at J, with 7 bases between the two ends. CDR3 sequence reads: CASSVVTGYGYTF. CDR3 nucleotides: TGTGCCAGCAGCGTAGTTACAGGCTATGGCTACACCTTC. Drawing the rest from reference TRBV9 and TRBJ1-2, the complete variable domain is DSGVTQTPKHLITATGQRVTLRCSPRSGDLSVYWYQQSLDQGLQFLIQYYNGEERAKGNILERFSAQQFPDLHSELNLSSLELGDSALYFCASSVVTGYGYTFGSGTRLTVV.

This clone was picked up one time. This chain connects TRBV5-3 to TRBJ1-2; D is unresolved. TRBV5-3 is an ORF; its function is uncertain. The V gene lost 0 bases and the J gene lost 4 bases, with 10 bases spanning the gap. The length of the CDR3 is 14 residues. This CDR3 reads CARSLDRALYGYTF. The CDR3 DNA is TGTGCCAGAAGCTTGGACAGAGCCCTCTATGGCTACACCTTC.